This record looks at one TCR beta chain sequence and its context. What it recognizes is unknown. The junction does not match germline at one end; this may be a read error. The CDR3 contains 15 residues. Looked up from germline, CDR1 is SSHAT and CDR2 is FNYEAQ (reference sequence). These data come from a study of CD8+ T cells in alopecia areata. The study team obtained lesional scalp punch biopsies and peripheral blood from alopecia areata patients. Investigators isolated RNA and reverse transcribed it into cDNA to act as the sequencing template. Produced via immunoSEQ multiplex PCR; TCRdb's table is partial and in-frame only. The data show 150,000 or so clones, approximately 87% seen once. Study findings and constraints: Normal skin's resident alphabeta T cells are sequenced alongside lesional scalp T cells.

The origin of this receptor is a human donor with alopecia areata. V is TRBV7-7 and J is TRBJ2-1; 7 nucleotides line up with TRBD1. Sequenced material: CD8+ T cells sorted from blood, taken at week 0. CDR3 nucleotide sequence: TGTGCTAGCAGCTTATACAGGGGTCCAAACAATGAGCAGTTCTTC. Protein sequence: CASSLYRGPNNEQFF.